This paragraph covers one T cell receptor (beta chain) sequence. The antigen is undetermined. The data belong to a study of CD8 T cells in Susac syndrome. Random hexamers served to reverse transcribe about 0.45 to 1 ug RNA. TCRdb redid the calling of the immunoSEQ multiplex PCR reads with MiXCR, one entry per CDR3 protein. The sample includes fewer than 150,000 distinct CDR3 sequences, 95% of them seen just once. Points from the study as a whole: In Susac syndrome, CD8+ expansion was highest in TEMRA and active disease.

TCR beta sequences were obtained from blood CD8+ and CD4+ T cells. The length of the CDR3 is 13 residues. Germline V gives CDR1 SNHLY, CDR2 FYNNEI. Germline trimming cut 4 bases from V and 2 bases from J; bases unmatched to any gene: 2. Material: CD8+ T cells from PBMCs. This chain uses TRBV2 with TRBJ2-7; TRBD1 matches at 7 bases. This receptor was obtained from a human donor with Susac syndrome. The chain's CDR3 is CASSGDSPYEQYF. In nucleotides, the CDR3 is TGTGCCAGCAGTGGGGACAGCCCCTACGAGCAGTACTTC.